This TCR beta chain was profiled in a study of blood T cell repertoires in COVID-19. For the study at large: Samples representing acute and convalescent COVID-19 were sourced from the United States, Italy and Spain. T cells, B-cell-depleted T cells, or PBMCs supplied cDNA or gDNA.

The CDR3 runs to 12 residues. The V gene end was trimmed by 5 bases and the J gene end by 8 bases; junction bases not matched to a gene: 1. CDR1 is KGHDR, CDR2 SFDVKD, per germline. TCRdb keeps only in-frame clones here, not all; method: immunoSEQ multiplex PCR. Among over 250,000 clones listed, 70% to 90% were seen once. This sequence was found in a woman between 25 and 40 years old with acute or convalescent COVID-19. Sequences were obtained from peripheral blood. The rearrangement uses TRBV24-1 and TRBJ2-1; TRBD2 agrees at 8 bases. This CDR3 reads CATSGTSYEQFF. The CDR3 DNA sequence: TGTGCCACCAGTGGGACTAGCTATGAGCAGTTCTTC.